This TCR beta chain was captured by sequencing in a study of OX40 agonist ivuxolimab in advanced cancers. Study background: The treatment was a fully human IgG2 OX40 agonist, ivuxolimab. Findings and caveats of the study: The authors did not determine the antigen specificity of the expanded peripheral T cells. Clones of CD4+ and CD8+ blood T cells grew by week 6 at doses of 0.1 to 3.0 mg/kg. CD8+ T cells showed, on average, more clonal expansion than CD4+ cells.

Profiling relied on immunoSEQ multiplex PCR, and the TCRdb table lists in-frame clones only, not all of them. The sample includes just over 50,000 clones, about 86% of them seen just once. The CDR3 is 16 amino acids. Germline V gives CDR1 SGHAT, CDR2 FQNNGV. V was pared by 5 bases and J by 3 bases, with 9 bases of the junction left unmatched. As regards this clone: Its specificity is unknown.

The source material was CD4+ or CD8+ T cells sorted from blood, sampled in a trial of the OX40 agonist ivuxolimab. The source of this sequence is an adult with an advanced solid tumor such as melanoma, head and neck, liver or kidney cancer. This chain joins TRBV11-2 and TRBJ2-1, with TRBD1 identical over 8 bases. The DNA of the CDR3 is TGTGCCAGCAGCCCTAGGGGGGACAGGAACTACAATGAGCAGTTCTTC. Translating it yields CASSPRGDRNYNEQFF.